Below, 17 T cell receptor beta chains from the same sample are listed, as sequenced in a study of blood T cell repertoires in COVID-19. Using immunoSEQ multiplex PCR, the repertoire was profiled, and TCRdb retains in-frame clones only, with some absent. The sample carries about 260,000 clones, roughly 86% recorded once. Sequencing was done on a sample of peripheral blood. These TCRs come from a woman aged 25 to 45 with COVID-19, enrolled during active disease.

The genes are TRBV11-2 and TRBJ1-4, with D perhaps TRBD1 (6 bases). Germline assignment: CDR1 SGHAT and CDR2 FQNNGV. This CDR3 comprises 15 residues. The V end was cut by 3 bases, the J end by 2 bases, with 10 bases between. CDR3 nucleotide sequence: TGTGCCAGCAGCTTCAGAGGGGGTACTAATGAAAAACTGTTTTTT. As protein: CASSFRGGTNEKLFF.

This clone showed up just once. V usage is TRBV23-1 and J usage is TRBJ1-6, with a weak D call TRBD1 (6 bases). TRBV23-1 falls under the ORF class, with uncertain function. Trimming left V 6 bases short and J 2 bases short, with 11 bases between. The CDR3 runs 15 residues. The CDR3 here is CASSNRVTYNSPLHF. The CDR3 coding sequence is TGCGCCAGCAGCAACAGGGTGACCTATAATTCACCCCTCCACTTT.

The J gene is TRBJ2-7, the V gene TRBV19; TRBD2 aligns across 10 bases. The CDR3 spans 14 residues. The V gene end was trimmed by 4 bases and the J gene end by 0 bases; junction bases not matched to a gene: 0. Looked up from germline, CDR1 is LNHDA and CDR2 is SQIVND (reference sequence). Written as DNA, the CDR3 is TGTGCCAGTAGTACTAGCGGGAGCTCCTACGAGCAGTACTTC. This gives the protein CASSTSGSSYEQYF.

This clone was recorded only once. The chain joins TRBV3-1 (or the pseudogene TRBV3-2) to TRBJ1-1; D call uncertain. The CDR3 is 15 amino acids. In germline, CDR1 is LGHDT, CDR2 YNNKEL (reference sequence). V was cut by 1 base and J by 7 bases, with 16 bases left in between. The CDR3 DNA follows: TGTGCCAGCAGCCAAGTCGGCGGATCCCAATTTGAAGCTTTCTTT. Its protein product is CASSQVGGSQFEAFF.

The J gene is TRBJ2-2, the V gene TRBV6-6; TRBD1 aligns across 7 bases. The V segment lost 5 bases and the J segment 7 bases; nucleotides outside the gene matches: 4. The CDR3 totals 13 residues. Germline V CDR1 and CDR2: MNHNY, SVGAGI (reference sequence). CDR3 nucleotides: TGTGCCAGCAGTCTACAGGGGAACGGGGAGCTGTTTTTT. The encoded protein is CASSLQGNGELFF.

The chain combines TRBV27 with TRBJ1-4; TRBD1 agrees at 8 bases. Germline CDR1 is MNHEY and CDR2 is SMNVEV (reference sequence). The V segment lost 3 bases and the J segment 8 bases; nucleotides outside the gene matches: 8. The CDR3 has 15 residues. CDR3 residues: CASSLLGQGNEKLFF. The CDR3, as DNA: TGTGCCAGCAGTTTGTTAGGACAGGGAAACGAAAAACTGTTTTTT.

This sequence joins TRBV5-3 and TRBJ1-2, with 7 bases lining up with TRBD1. TRBV5-3 is designated an ORF whose function remains uncertain. The length of the CDR3 is 13 residues. The V gene end was trimmed by 4 bases and the J gene end by 4 bases; junction bases not matched to a gene: 4. The CDR3: CARSHRGGYGYTF. CDR3 in DNA: TGTGCCAGAAGCCACAGGGGAGGCTATGGCTACACCTTC.

This rearrangement joins TRBV29-1 to TRBJ2-1; TRBD2 might be the D (6 bases). Germline V gives CDR1 SQVTM, CDR2 ANQGSEA. The CDR3 is 14 amino acids. V shed 1 base and J shed 3 bases, with 10 bases lying between them. The CDR3 is CSVEGAGNYNEQFF. The CDR3 DNA follows: TGCAGCGTTGAAGGGGCGGGGAACTACAATGAGCAGTTCTTC.

This chain links TRBV10-1 with TRBJ1-5; D gene unclear. V lost 6 bases and J lost 7, with 13 bases in between. CDR1 and CDR2 (germline): WNHNN, SYGVQD (reference sequence). The length of the CDR3 is 13 residues. CDR3 nucleotide sequence: TGCGCCAGCAGCGCGGATCGAGGGCAGCCCCAGCATTTT. Translated: CASSADRGQPQHF.

The rearrangement links TRBV10-3 to TRBJ1-1; D is possibly TRBD1 (6 bases). The germline gives CDR1 ENHRY, CDR2 SYGVKD. Trimming took 7 bases from V and 1 from J, leaving 10 bases between them. The CDR3 is 13 residues long. This chain's CDR3 is CAITPGENTEAFF. In nucleotides, the CDR3 is TGTGCCATCACCCCAGGGGAGAACACTGAAGCTTTCTTT.

The genes are TRBV19 and TRBJ2-2; 7 bases match TRBD1. The CDR3 extends over 16 amino acids. The germline CDR1 and CDR2 sequences are LNHDA and SQIVND (reference sequence). The V segment lost 8 bases and the J segment 4 bases; nucleotides outside the gene matches: 13. This chain's CDR3 is CASRGNSAGGTGELFF. DNA of the CDR3: TGTGCCAGTCGCGGTAATTCGGCAGGGGGCACCGGGGAGCTGTTTTTT.

The chain is built from TRBV5-1 and TRBJ2-5; D remains ambiguous. The germline V gene has CDR1 SGHRS and CDR2 YFSETQ. This CDR3 spans 12 amino acids. Trimming stripped 5 bases from V and 1 base from J, with 6 bases between. CDR3 in amino acids: CASRIAQETQYF. CDR3 coding DNA: TGCGCCAGCAGAATAGCCCAAGAGACCCAGTACTTC.

The rearrangement uses TRBV2 and TRBJ1-4, with unresolved D. The CDR3 extends over 13 amino acids. Germline CDR1 is SNHLY and CDR2 is FYNNEI. Trimming stripped 4 bases from V and 4 bases from J, with 7 bases between. In nucleotides, the CDR3 is TGTGCCAGCAGTGTAGAGCTTAATGAAAAACTGTTTTTT. This translates into CASSVELNEKLFF.

The chain combines TRBV7-9 with TRBJ2-2; 8 bases fit TRBD2. The CDR3 consists of 15 residues. The ends lost 5 bases at V and 4 bases at J; junction bases unmatched: 6. Germline V gene sequence: CDR1 SEHNR, CDR2 FQNEAQ (reference sequence). CDR3 amino acids: CASSQSGGSTGELFF. The CDR3 DNA reads as TGTGCCAGCAGCCAGAGCGGGGGATCCACCGGGGAGCTGTTTTTT.

This clone was seen just once. This chain links TRBV2 with TRBJ2-7; D may be TRBD2 (6 bases). V dropped 8 bases and J dropped 4 bases, with 15 bases sitting between them. Germline-derived CDR1 and CDR2 are SNHLY and FYNNEI. CDR3 length: 13 residues. The CDR3 DNA reads as TGTGCCAGCGTCAGAGGGGAGGCGTACGAGCAGTACTTC. It encodes CASVRGEAYEQYF.

In this sample, this clone turned up once. The chain uses TRBV19 and TRBJ1-1; no reliable D call. Germline V gene lookup returns CDR1 LNHDA and CDR2 SQIVND (reference sequence). There are 12 residues in the CDR3. Trimming cost V 4 bases and J 3 bases, with 6 bases left between them. The CDR3 here is CASSTVDTEAFF. The CDR3 region has the DNA TGTGCCAGTAGTACGGTTGACACTGAAGCTTTCTTT. Full variable domain (missing parts from reference TRBV19 and TRBJ1-1): DGGITQSPKYLFRKEGQNVTLSCEQNLNHDAMYWYRQDPGQGLRLIYYSQIVNDFQKGDIAEGYSVSREKKESFPLTVTSAQKNPTAFYLCASSTVDTEAFFGQGTRLTVV.

The chain recombines TRBV6-2 or TRBV6-3 with TRBJ2-7; TRBD2 matches at 12 bases. With 0 bases clipped from V and 8 bases from J, the junction kept 8 bases outside the gene matches. This CDR3 region has 16 residues. The germline V gene has CDR1 MNHEY and CDR2 SVGEGT. The CDR3 coding sequence is TGTGCCAGCAGTTACTCGACTAGCGGGAGCCCTTTTCAGCAGTACTTC. It encodes CASSYSTSGSPFQQYF.